Detailed here is one T cell receptor (beta chain). Only a few counts were recorded for this clonotype. Its antigen is unknown. Base qualities are missing; no much larger clone stands one base away. Ficoll-Paque density gradient centrifugation was used to isolate PBMCs. This sample stems from a study of T-cell memory formation after mild COVID-19 (dated by TCRdb to about 2021). Looking at the study overall: TCR sequence clusters from the two donors were largely donor specific. Two young, previously healthy adult volunteers made up the cohort, one male and one female. T-cell clones expanding and contracting after mild COVID-19 in a couple of donors were tracked by longitudinal TCRalpha and TCRbeta repertoire sequencing. Overall study results and their limits: Some responding clones were found in pre-infection memory, which suggests that pre-existing cross-reactive memory T cells took part in the SARS-CoV-2 response. SARS-CoV-2 specificity was not confirmed for the second-wave clones peaking on day 37. Contracting CD4+ clones were found mainly in CM and EM memory subsets, while CD8+ clones were enriched in EMRA. Balanced CD4/CD8 phenotypes were observed for clones contracting from day 15 to 85, whereas a bias towards CD4+ was observed for a second wave of clones expanding from day 15 to 37. The study covered only a couple of mild cases, and larger cohorts including severe cases with pre-infection samples were considered necessary.

Sequencing relied on an Illumina NovaSeq 6000. Using 5'RACE with constant-segment primers, TCRalpha and TCRbeta cDNA libraries were constructed, with sample barcodes and unique molecular identifiers added in the process. Trizol reagent was used to extract RNA from every sample. Libraries were amplified in two PCR steps, with a second sample barcode and Illumina TruSeq adapters added in the second step. Libraries were sequenced on an Illumina NovaSeq with 2 x 150 bp paired-end reads. Per the source publication's procedure: With migec v1.2.7, reads were demultiplexed and then collapsed into UMI-guided consensus sequences. Using mixcr v2.1.11, UMI consensuses were aligned to TRA and TRB V and J templates and then assembled into clonotypes. A clonotype was counted as expanded or contracted only when both edgeR and NoisET called the clonotype significant, with the noise models trained on biological replicates. For edgeR calls, a false discovery rate-adjusted p below 0.01 and a log2 fold-change threshold of 1 were applied. PCA with hierarchical clustering of max-normalized trajectories of the 1000 most abundant clonotypes was used as exploratory dynamics analysis. Each responding clone was given a CD4 or CD8 phenotype based on the CD4+ and CD8+ repertoires, which had been sequenced separately. The raw public reads went through TCRdb reprocessing: fastp at Q25, MiXCR clone calling, in-frame beta chains kept. A single entry per CDR3 protein holds the most common genes and DNA from its merged rows. These V and J calls rely on TCRdb rather than the paper's analysis. The sample contains about half a million distinct CDR3 sequences, about 20% of them found a single time. Clones ranked in the top ten supply roughly an eighth of the sample.

The CDR3 measures 13 amino acids from cysteine to phenylalanine. Of all the DNA, just the CDR3 is kept, 39 bases in frame from base 1. CDR1 MGHDK and CDR2 SYGVNS are derived from the germline V gene. V is clipped by 6 bases and J by 7 bases, and the sequence between their germline boundaries is 15 bases long. This TCR derives from an adult woman who had mild COVID-19 (a few samples of this study predate the infection). The sample titles of this study are shuffled in the database, so cell type and time point are left out; the donor was told from shared clones. Sample: PBMCs or a T cell subset sorted from them (not recorded which). The chain is made from TRBV25-1 and TRBJ1-1, and perhaps TRBD1 as D gene, on 5 matching bases. The nucleotides read TGTGCCAGCAGGGGGGGAGGGGAAGGTGAAGCTTTCTTT. Its product reads: CASRGGGEGEAFF. Supplemented by the reference TRBV25-1 and TRBJ1-1 proteins around the CDR3, the complete variable domain is EADIYQTPRYLVIGTGKKITLECSQTMGHDKMYWYQQDPGMELHLIHYSYGVNSTEKGDLSSESTVSRIRTEHFPLTLESARPSHTSQYLCASRGGGEGEAFFGQGTRLTVV.